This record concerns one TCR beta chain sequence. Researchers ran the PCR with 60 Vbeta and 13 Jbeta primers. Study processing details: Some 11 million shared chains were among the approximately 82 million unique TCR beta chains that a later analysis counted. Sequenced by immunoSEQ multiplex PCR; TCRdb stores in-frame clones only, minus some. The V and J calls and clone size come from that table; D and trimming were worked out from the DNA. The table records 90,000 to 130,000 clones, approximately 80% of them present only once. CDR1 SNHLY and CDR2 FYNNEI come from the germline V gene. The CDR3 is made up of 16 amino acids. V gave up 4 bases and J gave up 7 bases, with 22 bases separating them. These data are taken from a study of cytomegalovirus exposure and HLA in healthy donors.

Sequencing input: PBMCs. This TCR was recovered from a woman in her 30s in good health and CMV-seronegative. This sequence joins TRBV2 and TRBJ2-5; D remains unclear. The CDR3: CASSVRSTAPPWTQYF. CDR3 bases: TGTGCCAGCAGTGTTCGGTCTACCGCGCCTCCATGGACCCAGTACTTC.